This T cell receptor beta chain was retrieved from a study of blood T cells in healthy people across ages. Healthy Russian Caucasian donors spanned ages about 6 to 100 years. The authors drew ten milliliters of peripheral blood from each donor. Isolation yielded PBMCs, at least 7 million per sample, in every case. Alongside a J-beta primer mix, a sample-barcoded 5' primer served in a second PCR lasting about 7 to 12 cycles. TCRdb analysed the 5' RACE reads with MiXCR anew, one entry per CDR3 protein. The table has 920,000 or so distinct CDR3 sequences, more than 35% seen once. Per germline, CDR1 SGHTA and CDR2 FQGNSA. The CDR3 is 12 residues long. This clonotype was seen only once. This clone may be a read error of a much larger clone one base away.

This clonotype was sampled from a woman aged 55-69 years in good health. V is TRBV7-2 and J is TRBJ2-1; weak D call: TRBD2 (5 bases). The J call may be incorrect, as the DNA end agrees better with TRBJ2-7. The sequenced sample was blood. The CDR3 here is CASNQEEDEQYF. Here the CDR3 DNA reads TGTGCCAGCAACCAAGAGGAGGATGAGCAGTACTTC.